Shown below are 20 T cell receptor beta chains from a single sample sequenced in a study of breast tumors, draining lymph nodes, adjacent tissues. Axillary draining lymph nodes of breast cancer patients supplied the node samples. TCRdb re-analysed the multiplex PCR reads in MiXCR, keeping a single row per CDR3 protein. The sample contains around 150,000 distinct CDR3 sequences, approximately 20% of which appear only once. The specimen was axillary lymph node tissue. These receptors were obtained from a female donor with breast cancer. Some clones in this sample may be carry-over from other donors' samples.

The V call is TRBV7-9, the J call TRBJ2-1; 10 bases agree with TRBD2. Per germline, CDR1 SEHNR and CDR2 FQNEAQ (reference sequence). The J segment lost 7 bases and the V segment lost 2 bases, leaving 5 bases of the junction unmatched. The CDR3 extends over 15 amino acids. The CDR3 region is CASSLTAGGPNEQFF. The CDR3 DNA reads TGTGCCAGCAGCTTAACAGCGGGAGGGCCAAATGAGCAGTTCTTC. Variable domain in full (rest from reference TRBV7-9 and TRBJ2-1): DTGVSQNPRHKITKRGQNVTFRCDPISEHNRLYWYRQTLGQGPEFLTYFQNEAQLEKSRLLSDRFSAERPKGSFSTLEIQRTEQGDSAMYLCASSLTAGGPNEQFFGPGTRLTVL.

This clonotype was counted many times. The V call is TRBV7-9, the J call TRBJ2-1, with TRBD2 matching 8 bases. Germline V gives CDR1 SEHNR, CDR2 FQNEAQ (reference sequence). CDR3 size: 14 residues. J lost 10 bases, V lost 5 bases, and 10 bases had no gene match. CDR3 sequence reads: CASSPPGGANEQFF. Here the CDR3 DNA reads TGTGCCAGCAGCCCCCCGGGGGGGGCGAACGAGCAGTTCTTC.

The V and J genes are TRBV5-6 and TRBJ2-4; 13 positions match TRBD2. The V gene end was trimmed by 1 base and the J gene end by 8 bases; junction bases not matched to a gene: 3. The CDR3 is 15 amino acids. Germline V gives CDR1 SGHDT, CDR2 YYEEEE. CDR3 sequence reads: CASSLLLAGGDIQYF. The CDR3 nucleotides read TGTGCCAGCAGCTTGTTACTAGCGGGAGGGGACATTCAGTACTTC.

This clonotype was counted at least ten times. V is TRBV12-5 and J is TRBJ2-7; tentative D call: TRBD2 (5 bases). V was shortened by 9 bases and J by 0 bases, with 15 bases between the two germline ends. The CDR3 loop spans 14 amino acids. The germline V gene has CDR1 LGHNT and CDR2 FRNRAP. In nucleotides, the CDR3 is TGTGCTAGCTTGAGGGAGTCGAGCTCCTACGAGCAGTACTTC. Protein sequence: CASLRESSSYEQYF.

The chain carries TRBV7-9 and TRBJ2-5; unclear D gene. Germline CDR1 SEHNR, CDR2 FQNEAQ (reference sequence). Trimming pared 2 bases from V and 2 bases from J, leaving 12 bases between. This CDR3 is 15 amino acids long. Here the CDR3 DNA reads TGTGCCAGCAGCTTACTACAAGGTGGGCAAGAGACCCAGTACTTC. Encoded protein: CASSLLQGGQETQYF.

This clonotype was counted many times. The genes are TRBV19 and TRBJ2-3; TRBD2 matches 12 bases. V lost 4 bases, J lost 4 bases, and 9 bases stayed unmatched. The CDR3 is made up of 17 amino acids. Germline loops: CDR1 LNHDA, CDR2 SQIVND (reference sequence). The CDR3, as DNA: TGTGCCAGTAGTACTGAGACTAGCGGGAGTGGTGCAGATACGCAGTATTTT. The encoded protein is CASSTETSGSGADTQYF.

Concerning this clonotype itself: A read error is possible here, since a much larger clone lies one base away. The V gene is TRBV6-1, the J gene TRBJ2-1; 9 nucleotides match TRBD1. Germline V CDR1 and CDR2: MNHNS, SASEGT. The CDR3 totals 15 residues. CDR3 DNA: TGTGCCTTACTTCCCTCCGGGACAGGGCGGAGTGAGCAGCTCTTC. As protein: CALLPSGTGRSEQLF.

This clonotype was seen a few times. The V gene is TRBV5-5, the J gene TRBJ2-3; D gene ambiguous. V dropped 2 bases and J dropped 0 bases, with 7 bases sitting between them. The CDR3 runs 14 residues. The V gene's germline CDR1 is SGHKS and CDR2 YYEKEE (reference sequence). The DNA of the CDR3 is TGTGCCAGCAGCTTACAGACTAGCACAGATACGCAGTATTTT. Amino acid sequence: CASSLQTSTDTQYF.

This clonotype was counted at least ten times. The chain couples TRBV10-3 to TRBJ2-3; the D gene is possibly TRBD1 (6 bases). Looked up from germline, CDR1 is ENHRY and CDR2 is SYGVKD. The V and J ends lost 4 bases and 2 bases respectively, with 7 bases between them. This CDR3 contains 13 residues. The CDR3 DNA is TGTGCCATCAGTGGACAGGCCACAGATACGCAGTATTTT. This codes for CAISGQATDTQYF.

The CDR3 nucleotides are TGCGCCAGCAGCCTCAACTTCCAGGGAAATCAGCCCCAGCATTTT. Protein: CASSLNFQGNQPQHF. The V call is TRBV4-1, the J call TRBJ1-5; a weak D match, TRBD1 (5 bases). The CDR3 has 15 amino acids. Trimming stripped 4 bases from V and 4 bases from J, with 14 bases between. Germline assignment: CDR1 MGHRA and CDR2 YSYEKL.

Concerning this clonotype: Given a much more abundant clone one base away, this may be a read error. The chain carries TRBV30 and TRBJ2-5; possible D gene TRBD1, 5 bases. Deletions cut 1 base from V and 0 bases from J, with 12 bases between. The CDR3 loop spans 15 amino acids. Germline CDR1 reads GTSNPN; CDR2 reads SVGIG (reference sequence). CDR3 loop: CAWSGTTKYQETQYF. The CDR3 nucleotides read TGTGCCTGGAGTGGGACAACTAAGTACCAAGAGACCCAGTACTTC.

This clonotype showed up many times. V gene TRBV11-3 combines with J gene TRBJ2-5; D possibly uses TRBD1 or TRBD2 (5 bases each). The germline CDR1 and CDR2 sequences are SGHNT and YENEEA. The CDR3 runs to 13 residues. V was shortened by 3 bases and J by 5 bases, with 10 bases between the two germline ends. This CDR3 reads CASSFGARETQYF. For the CDR3, the DNA is TGTGCCAGCAGCTTCGGGGCACGGGAGACCCAGTACTTC. The full variable domain, completed using reference TRBV11-3 and TRBJ2-5, is EAGVVQSPRYKIIEKKQPVAFWCNPISGHNTLYWYLQNLGQGPELLIRYENEEAVDDSQLPKDRFSAERLKGVDSTLKIQPAELGDSAVYLCASSFGARETQYFGPGTRLLVL.

This clonotype has at least ten counts. The chain's CDR3 is CSARYAGGGELFF. For the CDR3, the DNA is TGCAGTGCTAGATACGCTGGGGGCGGGGAGCTGTTTTTT. This chain joins TRBV20-1 and TRBJ2-2; D may correspond to TRBD1 or TRBD2 (5 bases each). Germline V gene sequence: CDR1 DFQATT, CDR2 SNEGSKA (reference sequence). Trimming removed 2 bases from V and 7 bases from J, with 11 bases in between. CDR3 size: 13 residues.

This clonotype was found many times. The chain couples TRBV7-9 to TRBJ2-7; D gene unclear. Germline values: CDR1 SEHNR, CDR2 FQNEAQ (reference sequence). Between the trimmed V and J ends, which lost 5 bases and 9 bases, there was a span of 17 bases. This CDR3 comprises 13 residues. In nucleotides, the CDR3 is TGTGCCAGCAGCCAAGCCGCGACTCGAGGGCAGTACTTC. This codes for CASSQAATRGQYF.

The chain employs TRBV19 and TRBJ2-7; 12 positions match TRBD2. The length of the CDR3 is 16 residues. V was clipped by 6 bases and J by 3 bases; unmatched bases: 9. Germline V gene lookup returns CDR1 LNHDA and CDR2 SQIVND (reference sequence). The CDR3 is CASRVRGTSGYYEQYF. As DNA, the CDR3 is TGTGCCAGTAGGGTTAGAGGGACTAGCGGGTACTACGAGCAGTACTTC.

In the case of this clonotype: At one end, the junction sequence differs from germline, possibly due to a read error. For the CDR3, the DNA is TGTGCCAGCAGTGAGGGGGATACCTACAATAAGCAGTTCTTC. Protein product: CASSEGDTYNKQFF. The chain carries TRBV2 and TRBJ2-1, with D perhaps assigned TRBD1 or TRBD2 (5 bases each). The CDR3 is made up of 14 amino acids. Germline CDR1 reads SNHLY; CDR2 reads FYNNEI.

This clonotype was counted a single time. The junction shows a germline mismatch at one end, possibly a read error. This sequence joins TRBV18 and TRBJ2-3, with 12 bases fitting TRBD2. The germline V gene has CDR1 KGHSH and CDR2 LQKENI. The CDR3 sequence is 16 residues long. Here the CDR3 DNA reads TGTGCCAGCTCACGGGGACTAGCGGGCATCACAGATACGCCGTATTTT. It translates to CASSRGLAGITDTPYF.

The chain uses TRBV6-1 and TRBJ1-5; a possible D gene is TRBD1 (5 bases). This CDR3 has 17 amino acids. The V gene lost 4 bases and the J gene lost 0 bases, with 16 bases spanning the gap. Looked up from germline, CDR1 is MNHNS and CDR2 is SASEGT. CDR3 in amino acids: CASSVRGGRASNQPQHF. The CDR3 bases are TGTGCCAGCAGTGTCCGGGGGGGAAGGGCTAGCAATCAGCCCCAGCATTTT.

A single count supports this clonotype. A clone one base away is much larger, so this may be a read error. The V call is TRBV5-4, the J call TRBJ2-2; the D gene is possibly TRBD2 (5 bases). The CDR3 has 12 amino acids. CDR1 and CDR2 from the germline V gene are SGHNT and YYREEE (reference sequence). CDR3 nucleotides: TGTGCCAGCAGCTTGGAGGTCGGGGAGCTGCTTTTT. Translation gives CASSLEVGELLF.

This chain links TRBV18 with TRBJ2-5, with TRBD1 as a possible D gene (5 bases). CDR3 length equals 15 residues. The V end lost 2 bases, the J end lost 5 bases, and 15 bases lay between the germline ends. Germline V gene lookup returns CDR1 KGHSH and CDR2 LQKENI. The CDR3 DNA follows: TGTGCCAGCTCACCAATGCAGGGTGAGGAGGAGACCCAGTACTTC. It specifies CASSPMQGEEETQYF.